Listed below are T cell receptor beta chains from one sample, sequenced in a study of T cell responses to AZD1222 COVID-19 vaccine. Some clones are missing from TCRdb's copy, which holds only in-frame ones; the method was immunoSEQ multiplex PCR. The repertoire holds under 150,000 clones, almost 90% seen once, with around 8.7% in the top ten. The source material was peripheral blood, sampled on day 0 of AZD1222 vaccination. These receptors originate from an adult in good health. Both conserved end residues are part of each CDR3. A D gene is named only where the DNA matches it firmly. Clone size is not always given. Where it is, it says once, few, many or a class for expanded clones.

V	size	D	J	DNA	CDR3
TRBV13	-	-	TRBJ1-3	TGTGCCAGCAGCTTTTACTCTGGAAACACCATATATTTT	CASSFYSGNTIYF
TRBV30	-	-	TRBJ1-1	TGTGCCTGGAGGGGTGGGGACACTGAAGCTTTCTTT	CAWRGGDTEAFF
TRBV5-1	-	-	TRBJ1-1	TGCGCCAGCAGCTTTTCCGGAACTGAAGCTTTCTTT	CASSFSGTEAFF
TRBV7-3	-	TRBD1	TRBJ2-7	TGTGCCAGCAGGGAAACCGGGACAGAGTACGAGCAGTACTTC	CASRETGTEYEQYF
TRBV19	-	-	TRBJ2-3	TGTGCCAGTGCGCTTTTGGCGCCTTCCACAGATACGCAGTATTTT	CASALLAPSTDTQYF
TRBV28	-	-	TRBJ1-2	TGTGCCAGCAGTCACAGGGTAGGCAACTATGGCTACACCTTC	CASSHRVGNYGYTF
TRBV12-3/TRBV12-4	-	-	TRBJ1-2	TGTGCCAGCAGCCTCCAGGGCTATGGCTACACCTTC	CASSLQGYGYTF
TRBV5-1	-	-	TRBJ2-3	TGCGCCAGCAGCTTGGCCCCGGGGAGCCCAGATACGCAGTATTTT	CASSLAPGSPDTQYF
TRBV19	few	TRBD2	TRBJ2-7	TGTGCCAGTAGTATATCCATAGCGGGAGCCTACGAGCAGTACTTC	CASSISIAGAYEQYF
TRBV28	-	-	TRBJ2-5	TGTGCCAGCAGTTTACCTGGCTCGGTTTATCACTTC	CASSLPGSVYHF
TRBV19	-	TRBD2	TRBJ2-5	TGTGCCAGTAGTAGGTATAGCGGGGGGGCGTCGGAGACCCAGTACTTC	CASSRYSGGASETQYF
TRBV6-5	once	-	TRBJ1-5	TGTGCCAGCCGGAAGGGGGAGAGGAATCAGCCCCAGCATTTT	CASRKGERNQPQHF
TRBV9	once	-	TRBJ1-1	TGTGCCAGCAGCGTAGTCAGGGGACTGGGGAACACTGAAGCTTTCTTT	CASSVVRGLGNTEAFF
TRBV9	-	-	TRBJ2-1	TGTGCCAGCAGCGTAGCTTTCGATGAGCAGTTCTTC	CASSVAFDEQFF
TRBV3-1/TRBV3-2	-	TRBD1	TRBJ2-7	TGTGCCAGCAGCCTAGGGACAGGGGGCAACGAGCAGTACTTC	CASSLGTGGNEQYF
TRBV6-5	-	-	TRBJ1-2	TGTGCCAGCAGACAAACCGACCTTCTCTATGGCTACACCTTC	CASRQTDLLYGYTF
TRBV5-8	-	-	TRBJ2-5	TGTGCCAGCAGCATTCGTGTCGGGGGCCAAGAGACCCAGTACTTC	CASSIRVGGQETQYF